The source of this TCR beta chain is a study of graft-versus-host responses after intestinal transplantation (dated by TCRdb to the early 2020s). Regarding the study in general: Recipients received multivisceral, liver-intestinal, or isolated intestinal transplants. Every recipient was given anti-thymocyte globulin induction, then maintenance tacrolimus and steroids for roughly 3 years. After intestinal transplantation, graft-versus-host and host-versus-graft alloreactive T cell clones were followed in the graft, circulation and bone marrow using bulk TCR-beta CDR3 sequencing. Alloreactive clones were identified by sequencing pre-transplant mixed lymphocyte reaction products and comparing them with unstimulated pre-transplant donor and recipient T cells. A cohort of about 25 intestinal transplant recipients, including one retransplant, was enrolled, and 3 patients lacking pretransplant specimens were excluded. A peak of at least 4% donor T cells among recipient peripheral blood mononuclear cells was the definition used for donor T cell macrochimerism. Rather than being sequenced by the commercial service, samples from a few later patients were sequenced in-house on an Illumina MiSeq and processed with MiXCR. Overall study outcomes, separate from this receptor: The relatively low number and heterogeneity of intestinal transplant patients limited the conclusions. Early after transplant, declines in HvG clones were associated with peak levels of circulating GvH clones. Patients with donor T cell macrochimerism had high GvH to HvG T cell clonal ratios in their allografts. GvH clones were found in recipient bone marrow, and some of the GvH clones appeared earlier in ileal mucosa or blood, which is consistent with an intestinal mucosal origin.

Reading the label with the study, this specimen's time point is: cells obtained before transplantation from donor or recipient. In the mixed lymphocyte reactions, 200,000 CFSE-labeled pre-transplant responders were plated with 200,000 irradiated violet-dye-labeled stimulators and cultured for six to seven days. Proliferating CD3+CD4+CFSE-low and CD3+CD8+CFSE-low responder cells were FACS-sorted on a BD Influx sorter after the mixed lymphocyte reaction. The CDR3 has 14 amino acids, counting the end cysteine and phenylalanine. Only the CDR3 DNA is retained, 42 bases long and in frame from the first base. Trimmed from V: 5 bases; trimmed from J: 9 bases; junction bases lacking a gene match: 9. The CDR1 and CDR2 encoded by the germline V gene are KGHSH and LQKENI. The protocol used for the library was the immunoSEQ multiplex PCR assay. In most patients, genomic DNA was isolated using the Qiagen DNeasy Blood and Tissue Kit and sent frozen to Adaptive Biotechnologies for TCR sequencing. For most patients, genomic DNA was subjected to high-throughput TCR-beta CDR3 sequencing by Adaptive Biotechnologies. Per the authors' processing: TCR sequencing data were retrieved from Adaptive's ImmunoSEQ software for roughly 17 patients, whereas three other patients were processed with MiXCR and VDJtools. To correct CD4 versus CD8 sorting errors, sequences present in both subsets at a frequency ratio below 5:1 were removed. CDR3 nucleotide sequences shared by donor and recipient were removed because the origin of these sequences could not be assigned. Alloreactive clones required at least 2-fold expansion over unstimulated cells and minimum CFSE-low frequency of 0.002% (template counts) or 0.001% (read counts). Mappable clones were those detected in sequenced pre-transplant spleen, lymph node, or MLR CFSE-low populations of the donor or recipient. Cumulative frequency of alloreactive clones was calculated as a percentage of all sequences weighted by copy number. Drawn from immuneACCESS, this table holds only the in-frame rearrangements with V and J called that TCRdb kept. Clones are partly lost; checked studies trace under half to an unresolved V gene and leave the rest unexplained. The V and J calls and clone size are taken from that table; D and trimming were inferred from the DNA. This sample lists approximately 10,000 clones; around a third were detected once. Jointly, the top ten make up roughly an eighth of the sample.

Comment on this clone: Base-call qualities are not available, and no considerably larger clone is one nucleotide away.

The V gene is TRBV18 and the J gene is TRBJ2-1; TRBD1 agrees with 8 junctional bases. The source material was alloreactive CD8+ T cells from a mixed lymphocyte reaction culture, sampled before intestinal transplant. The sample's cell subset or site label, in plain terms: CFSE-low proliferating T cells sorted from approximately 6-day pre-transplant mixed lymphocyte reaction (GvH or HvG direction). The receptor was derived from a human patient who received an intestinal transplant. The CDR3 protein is CASSSKYRGTEQFF. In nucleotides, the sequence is TGTGCCAGCTCATCAAAATACAGGGGGACTGAGCAGTTCTTC.